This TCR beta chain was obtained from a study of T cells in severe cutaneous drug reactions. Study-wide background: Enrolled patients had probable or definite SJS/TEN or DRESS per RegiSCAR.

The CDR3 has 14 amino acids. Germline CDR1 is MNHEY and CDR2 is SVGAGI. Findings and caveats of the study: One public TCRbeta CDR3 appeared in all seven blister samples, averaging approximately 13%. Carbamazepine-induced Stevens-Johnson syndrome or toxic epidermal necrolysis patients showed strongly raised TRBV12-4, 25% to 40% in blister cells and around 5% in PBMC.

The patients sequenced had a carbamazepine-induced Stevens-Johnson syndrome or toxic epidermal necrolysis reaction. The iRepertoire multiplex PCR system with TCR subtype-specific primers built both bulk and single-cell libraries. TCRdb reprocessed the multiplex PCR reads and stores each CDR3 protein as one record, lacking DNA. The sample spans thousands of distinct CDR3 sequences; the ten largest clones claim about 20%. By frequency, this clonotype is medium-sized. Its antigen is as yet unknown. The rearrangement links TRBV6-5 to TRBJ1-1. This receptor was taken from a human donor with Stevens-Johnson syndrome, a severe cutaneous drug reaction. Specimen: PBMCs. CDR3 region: CASSYSGGRTEAFF.